What follows describes a single T cell receptor (beta chain). Antigen: not known. The sample is drawn from a study of T cell responses to AZD1222 COVID-19 vaccine. Clones were read by immunoSEQ multiplex PCR, and TCRdb kept only the in-frame ones, dropping some. The data hold 150,000 to 200,000 clones, with 85% to 95% observed a single time. CDR3 length: 14 residues. Germline lookup yields CDR1 SQVTM and CDR2 ANQGSEA. The V gene lost 2 bases and the J gene lost 2 bases, with 13 bases spanning the gap. Overall study results and limits: A reported finding is that nearly half of spike-specific TCRs target unmutated variant regions. Elevations in Spike-specific TCR breadth and depth followed administration of two AZD1222 doses. The span of vaccine-associated CD4 TCRs extended across spike, with dominance at 160-218 and 743-854. Most donors were white British and more were female, and clonal diversity was possibly underestimated.

This chain connects TRBV29-1 to TRBJ2-7; a weak D match, TRBD1 (6 bases). This TCR was recovered from an adult in good health. This sample comprised peripheral blood, obtained on day 0 of AZD1222 vaccination. Here the CDR3 DNA reads TGCAGCGTTGAAAAACAGGGAATCCCCTACGAGCAGTACTTC. Residues: CSVEKQGIPYEQYF.